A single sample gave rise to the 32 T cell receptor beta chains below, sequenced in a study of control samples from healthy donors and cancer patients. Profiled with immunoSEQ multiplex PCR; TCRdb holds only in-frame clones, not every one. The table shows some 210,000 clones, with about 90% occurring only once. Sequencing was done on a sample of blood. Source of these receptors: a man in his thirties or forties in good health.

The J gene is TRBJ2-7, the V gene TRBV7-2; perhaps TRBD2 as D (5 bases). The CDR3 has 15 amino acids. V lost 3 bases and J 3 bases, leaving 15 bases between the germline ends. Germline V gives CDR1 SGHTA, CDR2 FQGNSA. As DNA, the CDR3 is TGTGCCAGCAGCTTGACCGCCGGACTTAACTACGAGCAGTACTTC. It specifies CASSLTAGLNYEQYF.

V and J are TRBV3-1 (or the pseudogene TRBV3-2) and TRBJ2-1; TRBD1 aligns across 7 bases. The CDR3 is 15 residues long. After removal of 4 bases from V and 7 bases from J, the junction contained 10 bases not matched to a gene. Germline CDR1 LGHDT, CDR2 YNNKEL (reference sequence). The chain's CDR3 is CASSPRTGQLNEQFF. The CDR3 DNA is TGTGCCAGCAGCCCCCGGACGGGACAGCTTAATGAGCAGTTCTTC.

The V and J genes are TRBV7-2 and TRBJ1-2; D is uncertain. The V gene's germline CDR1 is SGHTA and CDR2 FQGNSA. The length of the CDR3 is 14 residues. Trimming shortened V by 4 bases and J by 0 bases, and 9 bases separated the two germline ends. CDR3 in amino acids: CASSSSGANYGYTF. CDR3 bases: TGTGCCAGCAGCTCATCAGGAGCTAACTATGGCTACACCTTC.

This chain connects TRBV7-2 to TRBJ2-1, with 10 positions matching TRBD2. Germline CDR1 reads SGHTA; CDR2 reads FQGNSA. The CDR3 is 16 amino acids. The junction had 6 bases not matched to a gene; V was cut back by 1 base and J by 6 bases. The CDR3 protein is CASSLGSGGAGNEQFF. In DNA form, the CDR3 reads TGTGCCAGCAGCTTAGGGAGCGGGGGGGCCGGCAATGAGCAGTTCTTC.

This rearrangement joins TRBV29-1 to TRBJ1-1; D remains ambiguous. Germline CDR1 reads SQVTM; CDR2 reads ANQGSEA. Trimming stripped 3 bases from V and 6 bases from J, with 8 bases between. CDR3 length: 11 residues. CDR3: CSVEPAPEAFF. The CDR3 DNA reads TGCAGCGTTGAGCCAGCCCCTGAAGCTTTCTTT. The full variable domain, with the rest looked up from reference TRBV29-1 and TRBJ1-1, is SAVISQKPSRDICQRGTSLTIQCQVDSQVTMMFWYRQQPGQSLTLIATANQGSEATYESGFVIDKFPISRPNLTFSTLTVSNMSPEDSSIYLCSVEPAPEAFFGQGTRLTVV.

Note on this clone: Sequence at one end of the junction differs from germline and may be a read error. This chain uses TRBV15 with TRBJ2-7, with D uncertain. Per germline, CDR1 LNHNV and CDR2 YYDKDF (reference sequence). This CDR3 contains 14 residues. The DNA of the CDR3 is TGTGCCGCCAGCAGTGGCCCCCCGGCCTACGAGCAGTACTTC. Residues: CAASSGPPAYEQYF.

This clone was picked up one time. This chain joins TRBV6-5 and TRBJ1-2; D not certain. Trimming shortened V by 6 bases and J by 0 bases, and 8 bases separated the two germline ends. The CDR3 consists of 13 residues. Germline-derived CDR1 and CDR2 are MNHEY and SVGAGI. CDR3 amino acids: CASRRQANYGYTF. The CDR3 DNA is TGTGCCAGCAGACGACAAGCTAACTATGGCTACACCTTC.

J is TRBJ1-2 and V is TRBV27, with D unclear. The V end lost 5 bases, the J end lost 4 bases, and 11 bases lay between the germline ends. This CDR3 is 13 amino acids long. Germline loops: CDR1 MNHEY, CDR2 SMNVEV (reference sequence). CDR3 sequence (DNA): TGTGCCAGCAGTACGACTGGGATCTATGGCTACACCTTC. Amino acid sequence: CASSTTGIYGYTF.

The CDR3 region has the DNA TGTGCCAGCAGCTTGTTGGTTGGGGGTGAAAAACTGTTTTTT. Translation gives CASSLLVGGEKLFF. The chain has TRBV5-5 and TRBJ1-4; maybe TRBD1 (5 bases). Germline assignment: CDR1 SGHKS and CDR2 YYEKEE (reference sequence). CDR3 length: 14 residues. Trimming left V 1 base short and J 7 bases short, with 11 bases between.

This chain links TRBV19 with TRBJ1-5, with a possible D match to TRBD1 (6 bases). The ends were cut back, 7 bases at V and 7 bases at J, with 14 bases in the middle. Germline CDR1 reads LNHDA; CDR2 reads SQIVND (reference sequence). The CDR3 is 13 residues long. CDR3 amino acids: CASTPGVMQPQHF. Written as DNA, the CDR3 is TGTGCCAGTACCCCAGGGGTGATGCAGCCCCAGCATTTT.

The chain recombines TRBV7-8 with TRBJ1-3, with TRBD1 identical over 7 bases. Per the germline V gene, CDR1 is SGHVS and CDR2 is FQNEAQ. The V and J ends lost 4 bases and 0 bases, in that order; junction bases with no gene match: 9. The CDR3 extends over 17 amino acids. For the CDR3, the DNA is TGTGCCAGCAGCTCGCGAGCAGACAGGGTCTCTGGAAACACCATATATTTT. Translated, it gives CASSSRADRVSGNTIYF.

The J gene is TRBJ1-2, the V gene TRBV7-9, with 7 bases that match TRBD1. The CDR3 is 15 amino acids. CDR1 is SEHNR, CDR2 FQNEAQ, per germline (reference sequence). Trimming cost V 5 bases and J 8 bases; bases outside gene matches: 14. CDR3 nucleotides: TGTGCCAGCAGCCCAAAAACAGGGGTAGGAAAAGGCTACACCTTC. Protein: CASSPKTGVGKGYTF.

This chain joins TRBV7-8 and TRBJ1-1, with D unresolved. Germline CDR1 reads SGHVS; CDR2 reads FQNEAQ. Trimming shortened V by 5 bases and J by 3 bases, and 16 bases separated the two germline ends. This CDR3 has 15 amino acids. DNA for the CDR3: TGTGCCAGCAGCCAAGAAGGACGGACCGACACTGAAGCTTTCTTT. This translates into CASSQEGRTDTEAFF.

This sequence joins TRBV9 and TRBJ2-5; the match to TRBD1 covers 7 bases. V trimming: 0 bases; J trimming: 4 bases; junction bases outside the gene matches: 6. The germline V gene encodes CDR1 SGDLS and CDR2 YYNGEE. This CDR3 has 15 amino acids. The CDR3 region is CASSVVSRGIETQYF. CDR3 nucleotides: TGTGCCAGCAGCGTAGTTTCCAGGGGGATAGAGACCCAGTACTTC.

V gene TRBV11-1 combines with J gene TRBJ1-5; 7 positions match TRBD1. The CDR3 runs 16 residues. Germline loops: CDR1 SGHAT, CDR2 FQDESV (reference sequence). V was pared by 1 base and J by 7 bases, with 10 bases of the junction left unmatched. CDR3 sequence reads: CASSLDQGEVCQPQHF. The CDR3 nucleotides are TGTGCCAGCAGCTTAGACCAGGGGGAGGTCTGCCAGCCCCAGCATTTT.

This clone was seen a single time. Here the CDR3 reads CASSPLQGANHGYTF. CDR3 nucleotides: TGTGCCAGCAGTCCGTTACAGGGGGCGAACCATGGCTACACCTTC. The chain recombines TRBV27 with TRBJ1-2; 9 bases align to TRBD1. V lost 5 bases to trimming and J lost 6 bases; unmatched junction nucleotides: 10. The CDR3 covers 15 residues. Germline CDR1 reads MNHEY; CDR2 reads SMNVEV (reference sequence).

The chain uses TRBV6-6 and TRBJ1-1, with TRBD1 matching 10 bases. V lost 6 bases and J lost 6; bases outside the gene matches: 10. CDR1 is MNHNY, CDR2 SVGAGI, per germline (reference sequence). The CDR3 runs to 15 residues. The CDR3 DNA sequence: TGTGCCAGCAGCGACAGGGGGCAAGGAGTCTCTGAAGCTTTCTTT. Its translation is CASSDRGQGVSEAFF.

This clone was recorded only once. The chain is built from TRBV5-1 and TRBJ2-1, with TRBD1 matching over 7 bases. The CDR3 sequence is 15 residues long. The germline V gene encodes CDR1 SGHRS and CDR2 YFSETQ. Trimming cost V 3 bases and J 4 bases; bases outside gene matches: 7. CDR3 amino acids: CASSSYGTAYNEQFF. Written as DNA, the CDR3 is TGCGCCAGCAGCTCTTACGGGACAGCATACAATGAGCAGTTCTTC.

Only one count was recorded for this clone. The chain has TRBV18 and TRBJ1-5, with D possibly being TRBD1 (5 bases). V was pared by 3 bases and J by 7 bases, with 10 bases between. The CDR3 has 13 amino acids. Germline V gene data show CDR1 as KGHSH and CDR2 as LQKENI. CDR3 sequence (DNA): TGTGCCAGCTCACCCACTGGGGGGCAGCCCCAGCATTTT. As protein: CASSPTGGQPQHF. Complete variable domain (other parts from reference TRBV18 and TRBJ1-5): NAGVMQNPRHLVRRRGQEARLRCSPMKGHSHVYWYRQLPEEGLKFMVYLQKENIIDESGMPKERFSAEFPKEGPSILRIQQVVRGDSAAYFCASSPTGGQPQHFGDGTRLSIL.

The CDR3 coding sequence is TGTGCCAGCAGTGACACGGACAGGGTTACAGATACGCAGTATTTT. It is translated as CASSDTDRVTDTQYF. The rearrangement joins TRBV6-4 to TRBJ2-3, with 8 bases lining up with TRBD1. V shed 2 bases and J 3 bases; nucleotides not matched to a gene: 4. CDR3 length equals 15 residues. Looked up from germline, CDR1 is MRHNA and CDR2 is SNTAGT.

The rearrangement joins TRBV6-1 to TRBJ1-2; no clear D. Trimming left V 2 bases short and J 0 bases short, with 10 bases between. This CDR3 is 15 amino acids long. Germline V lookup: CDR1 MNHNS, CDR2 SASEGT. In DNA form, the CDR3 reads TGTGCCAGCAGTGAATATTTAGAAGCTAACTATGGCTACACCTTC. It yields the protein CASSEYLEANYGYTF.

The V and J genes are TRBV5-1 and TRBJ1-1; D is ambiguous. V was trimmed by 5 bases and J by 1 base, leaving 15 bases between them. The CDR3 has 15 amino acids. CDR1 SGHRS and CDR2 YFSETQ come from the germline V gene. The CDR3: CASRLLEGGNTEAFF. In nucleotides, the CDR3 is TGCGCCAGCAGACTACTCGAGGGAGGGAACACTGAAGCTTTCTTT.

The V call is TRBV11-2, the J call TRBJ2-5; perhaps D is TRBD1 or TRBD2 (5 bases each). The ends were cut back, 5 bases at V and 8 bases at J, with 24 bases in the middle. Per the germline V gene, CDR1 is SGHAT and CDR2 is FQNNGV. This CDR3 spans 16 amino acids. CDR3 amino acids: CASSLASTRGQRTQYF. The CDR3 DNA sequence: TGTGCCAGCAGCCTCGCCTCTACTAGGGGCCAACGAACCCAGTACTTC.

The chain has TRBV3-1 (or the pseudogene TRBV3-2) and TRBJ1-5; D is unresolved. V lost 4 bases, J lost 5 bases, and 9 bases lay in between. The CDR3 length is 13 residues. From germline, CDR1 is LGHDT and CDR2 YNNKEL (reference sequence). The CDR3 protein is CASSRRLDQPQHF. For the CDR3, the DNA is TGTGCCAGCAGCCGACGGCTAGATCAGCCCCAGCATTTT.

This CDR3 reads CASSQDLMGNYNSPLHF. As DNA, the CDR3 is TGTGCCAGCAGCCAAGACCTTATGGGGAACTATAATTCACCCCTCCACTTT. The rearrangement links TRBV3-1 (or the pseudogene TRBV3-2) to TRBJ1-6, with D unresolved. The CDR3 loop spans 17 amino acids. Trimming pared 0 bases from V and 3 bases from J, leaving 12 bases between. CDR1 LGHDT and CDR2 YNNKEL come from the germline V gene (reference sequence).

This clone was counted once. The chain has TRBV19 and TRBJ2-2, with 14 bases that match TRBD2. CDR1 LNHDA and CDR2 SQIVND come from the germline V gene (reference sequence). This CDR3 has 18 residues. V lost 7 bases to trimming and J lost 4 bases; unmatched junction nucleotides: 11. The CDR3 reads CASTPGLAGGLVTGELFF. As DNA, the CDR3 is TGTGCCAGTACACCAGGACTAGCGGGGGGCCTGGTCACCGGGGAGCTGTTTTTT. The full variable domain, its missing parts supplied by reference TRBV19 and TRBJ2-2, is DGGITQSPKYLFRKEGQNVTLSCEQNLNHDAMYWYRQDPGQGLRLIYYSQIVNDFQKGDIAEGYSVSREKKESFPLTVTSAQKNPTAFYLCASTPGLAGGLVTGELFFGEGSRLTVL.

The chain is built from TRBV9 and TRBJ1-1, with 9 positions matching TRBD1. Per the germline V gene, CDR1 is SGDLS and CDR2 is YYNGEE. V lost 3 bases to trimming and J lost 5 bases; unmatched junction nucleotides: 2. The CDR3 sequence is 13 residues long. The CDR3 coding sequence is TGTGCCAGCAGCGGGACAGGGGTGACTGAAGCTTTCTTT. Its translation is CASSGTGVTEAFF.

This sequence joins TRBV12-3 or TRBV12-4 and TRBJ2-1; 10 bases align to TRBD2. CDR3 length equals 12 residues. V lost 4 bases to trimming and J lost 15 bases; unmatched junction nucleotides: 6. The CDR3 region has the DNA TGTGCCAGCAGTTCAAATAGCGGGGGGAGGTTCTTC. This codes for CASSSNSGGRFF.

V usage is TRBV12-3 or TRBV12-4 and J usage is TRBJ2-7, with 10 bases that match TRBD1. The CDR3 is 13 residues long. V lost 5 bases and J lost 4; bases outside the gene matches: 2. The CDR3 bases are TGTGCCAGCAGTCCGGGACAGGGGTACGAGCAGTACTTC. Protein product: CASSPGQGYEQYF.

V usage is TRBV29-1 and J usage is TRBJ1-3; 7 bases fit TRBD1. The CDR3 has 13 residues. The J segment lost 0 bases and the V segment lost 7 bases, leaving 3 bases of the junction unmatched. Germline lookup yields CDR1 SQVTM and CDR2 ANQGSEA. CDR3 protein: CSGRQGSGNTIYF. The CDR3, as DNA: TGCAGCGGTCGACAGGGCTCTGGAAACACCATATATTTT.

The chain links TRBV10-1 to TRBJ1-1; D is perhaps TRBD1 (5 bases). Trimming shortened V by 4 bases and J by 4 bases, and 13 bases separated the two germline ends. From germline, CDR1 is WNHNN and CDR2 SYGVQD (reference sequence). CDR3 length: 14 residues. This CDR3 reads CASSVGAQGTEAFF. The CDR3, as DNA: TGCGCCAGCAGTGTCGGGGCGCAGGGCACTGAAGCTTTCTTT.

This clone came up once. The CDR3: CASSQDNVVRLRENTEAFF. As DNA, the CDR3 is TGCGCCAGCAGCCAAGATAATGTTGTGAGGTTGCGGGAGAACACTGAAGCTTTCTTT. V gene TRBV4-1 combines with J gene TRBJ1-1; D uncertain. The CDR3 is made up of 19 amino acids. CDR1 is MGHRA and CDR2 is YSYEKL in the germline V gene. V was pared by 0 bases and J by 1 base, with 21 bases between.